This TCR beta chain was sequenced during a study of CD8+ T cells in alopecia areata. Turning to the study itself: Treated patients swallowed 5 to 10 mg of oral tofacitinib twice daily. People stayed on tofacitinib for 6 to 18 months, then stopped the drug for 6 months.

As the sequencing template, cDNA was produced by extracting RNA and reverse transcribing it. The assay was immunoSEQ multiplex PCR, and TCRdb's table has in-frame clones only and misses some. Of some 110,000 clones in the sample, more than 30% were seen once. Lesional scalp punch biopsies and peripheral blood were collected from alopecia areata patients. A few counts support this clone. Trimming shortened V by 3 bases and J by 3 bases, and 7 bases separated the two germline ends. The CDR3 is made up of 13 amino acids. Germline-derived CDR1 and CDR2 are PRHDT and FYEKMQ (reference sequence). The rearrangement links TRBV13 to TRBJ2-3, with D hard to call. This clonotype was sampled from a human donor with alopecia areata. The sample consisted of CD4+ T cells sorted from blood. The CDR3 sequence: CASSLRRTDTQYF. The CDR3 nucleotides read TGTGCCAGCAGCTTGAGGCGGACAGATACGCAGTATTTT.